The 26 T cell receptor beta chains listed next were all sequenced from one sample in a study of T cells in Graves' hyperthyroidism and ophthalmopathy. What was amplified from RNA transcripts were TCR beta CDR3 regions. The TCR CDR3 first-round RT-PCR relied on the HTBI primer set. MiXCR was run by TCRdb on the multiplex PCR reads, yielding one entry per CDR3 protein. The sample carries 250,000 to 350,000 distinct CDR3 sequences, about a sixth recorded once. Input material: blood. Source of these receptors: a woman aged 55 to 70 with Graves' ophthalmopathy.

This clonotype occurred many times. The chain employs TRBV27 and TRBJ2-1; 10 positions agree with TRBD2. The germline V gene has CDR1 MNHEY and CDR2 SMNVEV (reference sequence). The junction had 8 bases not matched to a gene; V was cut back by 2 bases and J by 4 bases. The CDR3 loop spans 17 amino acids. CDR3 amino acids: CASSLRGSGRFYNEQFF. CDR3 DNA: TGTGCCAGCAGTTTACGTGGTAGCGGGAGGTTTTACAATGAGCAGTTCTTC.

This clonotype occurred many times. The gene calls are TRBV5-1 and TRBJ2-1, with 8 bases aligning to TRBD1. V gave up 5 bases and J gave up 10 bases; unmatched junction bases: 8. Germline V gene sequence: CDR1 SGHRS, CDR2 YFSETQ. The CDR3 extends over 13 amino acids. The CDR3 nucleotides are TGCGCCAGCAGTTCGACAGGGGCGCGAGAGCAGTTCTTC. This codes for CASSSTGAREQFF.

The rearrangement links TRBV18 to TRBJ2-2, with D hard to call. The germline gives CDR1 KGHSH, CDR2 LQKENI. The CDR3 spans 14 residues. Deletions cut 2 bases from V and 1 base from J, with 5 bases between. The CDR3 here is CASSPYKNTGELFF. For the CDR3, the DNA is TGTGCCAGCTCACCATATAAGAACACCGGGGAGCTGTTTTTT.

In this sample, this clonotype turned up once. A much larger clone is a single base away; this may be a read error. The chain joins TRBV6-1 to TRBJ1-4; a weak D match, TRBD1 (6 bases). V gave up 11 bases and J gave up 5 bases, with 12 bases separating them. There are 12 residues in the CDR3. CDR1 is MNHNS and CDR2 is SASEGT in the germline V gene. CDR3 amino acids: CACQGTNEKLFF. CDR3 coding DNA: TGTGCCTGTCAGGGGACGAATGAAAAACTGTTTTTT.

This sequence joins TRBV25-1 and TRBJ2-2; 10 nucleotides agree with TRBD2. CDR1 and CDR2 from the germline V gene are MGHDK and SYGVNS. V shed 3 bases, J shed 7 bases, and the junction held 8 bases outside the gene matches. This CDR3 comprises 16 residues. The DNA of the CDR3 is TGTGCCAGCAGTGAGGAGCGGGGGGGCTGGAACGGGGAGCTGTTTTTT. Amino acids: CASSEERGGWNGELFF.

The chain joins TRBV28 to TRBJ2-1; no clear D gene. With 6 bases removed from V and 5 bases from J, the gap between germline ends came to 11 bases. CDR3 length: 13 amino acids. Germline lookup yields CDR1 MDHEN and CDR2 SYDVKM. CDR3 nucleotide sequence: TGTGCCAGCAGCTTTAGCAGAGACAATGAGCAGTTCTTC. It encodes CASSFSRDNEQFF.

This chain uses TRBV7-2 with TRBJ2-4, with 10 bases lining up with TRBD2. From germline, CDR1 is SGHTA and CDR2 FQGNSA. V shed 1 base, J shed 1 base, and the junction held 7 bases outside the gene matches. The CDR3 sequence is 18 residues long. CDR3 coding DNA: TGTGCCAGCAGCTTAGGTTCTGTTAGCGGGGGGGCCAAAAACATTCAGTACTTC. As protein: CASSLGSVSGGAKNIQYF.

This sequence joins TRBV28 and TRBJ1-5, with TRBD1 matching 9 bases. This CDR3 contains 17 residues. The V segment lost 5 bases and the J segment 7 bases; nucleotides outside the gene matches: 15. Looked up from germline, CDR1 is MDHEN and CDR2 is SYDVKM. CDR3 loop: CASSLRTGARTAQPQHF. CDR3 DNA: TGTGCCAGCAGTCTAAGGACAGGGGCGCGTACCGCGCAGCCCCAGCATTTT.

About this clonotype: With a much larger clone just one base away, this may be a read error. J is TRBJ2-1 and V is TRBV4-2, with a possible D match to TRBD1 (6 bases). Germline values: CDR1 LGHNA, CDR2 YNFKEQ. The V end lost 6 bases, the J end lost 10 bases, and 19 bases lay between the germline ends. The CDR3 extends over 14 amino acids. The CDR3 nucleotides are TGTGCCAGCAGTGGGGGCGTATGGTCGGGGGAGCAGTTCTTC. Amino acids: CASSGGVWSGEQFF.

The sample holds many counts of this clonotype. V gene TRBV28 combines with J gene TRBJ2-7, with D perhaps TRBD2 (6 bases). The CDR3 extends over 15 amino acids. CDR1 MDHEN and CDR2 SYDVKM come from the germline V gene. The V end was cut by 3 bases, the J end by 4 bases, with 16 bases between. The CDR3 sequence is CASSFLISGSYEQYF. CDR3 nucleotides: TGTGCCAGCAGTTTTCTGATTAGCGGCTCTTACGAGCAGTACTTC.

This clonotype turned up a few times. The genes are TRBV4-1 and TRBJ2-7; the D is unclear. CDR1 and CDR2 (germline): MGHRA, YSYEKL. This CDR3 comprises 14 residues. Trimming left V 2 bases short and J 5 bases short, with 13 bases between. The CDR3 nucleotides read TGCGCCAGCAGCCAAAATCCCTTTCAAGACGAGCAGTACTTC. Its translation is CASSQNPFQDEQYF.

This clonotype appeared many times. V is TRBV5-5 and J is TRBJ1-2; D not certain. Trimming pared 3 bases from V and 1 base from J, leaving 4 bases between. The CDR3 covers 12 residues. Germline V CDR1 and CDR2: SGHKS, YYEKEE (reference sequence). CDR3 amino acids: CASSWNNYGYTF. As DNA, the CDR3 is TGTGCCAGCAGCTGGAATAACTATGGCTACACCTTC.

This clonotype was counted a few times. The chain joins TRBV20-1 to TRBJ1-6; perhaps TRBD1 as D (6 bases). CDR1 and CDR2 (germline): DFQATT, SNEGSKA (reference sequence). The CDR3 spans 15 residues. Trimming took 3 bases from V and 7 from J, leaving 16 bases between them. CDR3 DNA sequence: TGCAGTGCTAGGAATTCAGGCAGGGGCAATTCACCCCTCCACTTT. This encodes CSARNSGRGNSPLHF.

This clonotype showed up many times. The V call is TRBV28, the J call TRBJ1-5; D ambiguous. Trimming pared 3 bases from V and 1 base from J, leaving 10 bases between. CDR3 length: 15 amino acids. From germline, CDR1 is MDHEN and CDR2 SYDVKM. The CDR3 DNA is TGTGCCAGCAGTTTCATTGGGCAGAGCAATCAGCCCCAGCATTTT. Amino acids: CASSFIGQSNQPQHF.

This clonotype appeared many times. The CDR3 loop is CAISDRGDDEQFF. In nucleotides, the CDR3 is TGTGCCATCAGTGACAGGGGGGATGATGAGCAGTTCTTC. The chain is built from TRBV10-3 and TRBJ2-1, with D possibly TRBD1 on 7 matching bases. Trimming cost V 3 bases and J 8 bases, with 11 bases left between them. The CDR3 has 13 amino acids. CDR1 is ENHRY and CDR2 is SYGVKD in the germline V gene.

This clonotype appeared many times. The CDR3 region is CASSVPSGRAVTYEQYF. The CDR3 coding sequence is TGTGCCAGCAGTGTCCCTAGCGGGAGGGCCGTTACCTACGAGCAGTACTTC. V is TRBV2 and J is TRBJ2-7, with 12 bases matching TRBD2. Germline lookup yields CDR1 SNHLY and CDR2 FYNNEI. The CDR3 contains 17 residues. V trimming: 4 bases; J trimming: 2 bases; junction bases outside the gene matches: 9. Full variable domain (missing parts from reference TRBV2 and TRBJ2-7): EPEVTQTPSHQVTQMGQEVILRCVPISNHLYFYWYRQILGQKVEFLVSFYNNEISEKSEIFDDQFSVERPDGSNFTLKIRSTKLEDSAMYFCASSVPSGRAVTYEQYFGPGTRLTVT.

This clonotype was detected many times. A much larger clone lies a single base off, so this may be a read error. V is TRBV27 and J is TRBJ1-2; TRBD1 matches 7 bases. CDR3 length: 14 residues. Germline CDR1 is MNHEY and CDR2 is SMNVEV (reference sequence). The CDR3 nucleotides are TGTGCCAGCAGTTTAGGGACAGCTAACTATGACTACACCTTC. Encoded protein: CASSLGTANYDYTF.

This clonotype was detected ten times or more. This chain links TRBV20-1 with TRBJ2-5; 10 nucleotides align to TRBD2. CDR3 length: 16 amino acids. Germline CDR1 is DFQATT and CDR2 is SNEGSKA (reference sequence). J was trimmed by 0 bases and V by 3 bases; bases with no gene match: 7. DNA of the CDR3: TGCAGTGCTAGTGATCTAGCGGGAGTCAACCAAGAGACCCAGTACTTC. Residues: CSASDLAGVNQETQYF.

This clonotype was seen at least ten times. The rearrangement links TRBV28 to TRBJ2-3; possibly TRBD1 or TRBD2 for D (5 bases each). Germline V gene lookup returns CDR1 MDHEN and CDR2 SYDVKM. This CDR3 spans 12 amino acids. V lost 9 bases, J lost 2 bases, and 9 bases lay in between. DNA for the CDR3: TGTGCCAGTTTGGGGGTCACAGATACGCAGTATTTT. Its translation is CASLGVTDTQYF.

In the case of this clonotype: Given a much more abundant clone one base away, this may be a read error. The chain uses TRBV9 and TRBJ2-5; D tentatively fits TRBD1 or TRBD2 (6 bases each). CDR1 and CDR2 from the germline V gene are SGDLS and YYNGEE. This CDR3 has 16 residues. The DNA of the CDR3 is TGTGCCAGCAGCGTGGGGGGTGGGGGCTTCCAAGAGCCCCAGTACTTC. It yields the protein CASSVGGGGFQEPQYF.

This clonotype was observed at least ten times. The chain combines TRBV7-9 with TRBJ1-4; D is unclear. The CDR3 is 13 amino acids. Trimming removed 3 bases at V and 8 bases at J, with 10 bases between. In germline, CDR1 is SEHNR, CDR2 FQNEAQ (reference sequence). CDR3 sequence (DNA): TGTGCCAGCAGCTTGCTCCTAGGCGAAAAACTGTTTTTT. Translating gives CASSLLLGEKLFF.

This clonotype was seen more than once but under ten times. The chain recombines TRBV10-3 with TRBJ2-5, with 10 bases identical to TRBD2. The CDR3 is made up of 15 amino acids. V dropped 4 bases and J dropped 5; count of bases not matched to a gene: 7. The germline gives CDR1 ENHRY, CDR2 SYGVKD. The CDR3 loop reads CAISGQRGGVETQYF. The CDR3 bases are TGTGCCATCAGTGGTCAGCGGGGGGGTGTGGAGACCCAGTACTTC.

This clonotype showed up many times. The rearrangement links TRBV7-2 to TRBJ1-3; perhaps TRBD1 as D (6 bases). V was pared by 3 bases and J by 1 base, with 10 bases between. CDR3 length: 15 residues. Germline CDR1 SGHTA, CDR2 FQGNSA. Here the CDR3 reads CASSFIQGSGNTIYF. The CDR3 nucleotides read TGTGCCAGCAGCTTCATACAGGGATCTGGAAACACCATATATTTT. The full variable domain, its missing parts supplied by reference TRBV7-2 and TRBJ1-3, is GAGVSQSPSNKVTEKGKDVELRCDPISGHTALYWYRQSLGQGLEFLIYFQGNSAPDKSGLPSDRFSAERTGGSVSTLTIQRTQQEDSAVYLCASSFIQGSGNTIYFGEGSWLTVV.

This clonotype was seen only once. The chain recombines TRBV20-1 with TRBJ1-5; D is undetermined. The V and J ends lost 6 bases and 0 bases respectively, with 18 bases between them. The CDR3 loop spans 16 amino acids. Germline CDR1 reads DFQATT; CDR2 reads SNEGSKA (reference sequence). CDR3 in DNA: TGCAGTGCCAGCGGCCCCCGGCCTTATAGCAATCAGCCCCAGCATTTT. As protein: CSASGPRPYSNQPQHF.

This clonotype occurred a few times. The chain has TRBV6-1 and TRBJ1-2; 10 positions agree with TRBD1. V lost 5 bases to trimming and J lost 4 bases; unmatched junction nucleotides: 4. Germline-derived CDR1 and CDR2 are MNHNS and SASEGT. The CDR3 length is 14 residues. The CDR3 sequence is CASSKGQGTYGYTF. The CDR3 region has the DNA TGTGCCAGCAGTAAGGGACAGGGGACCTATGGCTACACCTTC.

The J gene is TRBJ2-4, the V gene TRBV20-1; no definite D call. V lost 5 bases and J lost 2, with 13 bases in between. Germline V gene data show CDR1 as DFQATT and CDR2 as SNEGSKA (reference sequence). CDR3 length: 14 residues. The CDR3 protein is CSASQLNSKNIQYF. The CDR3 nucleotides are TGCAGTGCTTCCCAACTGAACTCCAAAAACATTCAGTACTTC.